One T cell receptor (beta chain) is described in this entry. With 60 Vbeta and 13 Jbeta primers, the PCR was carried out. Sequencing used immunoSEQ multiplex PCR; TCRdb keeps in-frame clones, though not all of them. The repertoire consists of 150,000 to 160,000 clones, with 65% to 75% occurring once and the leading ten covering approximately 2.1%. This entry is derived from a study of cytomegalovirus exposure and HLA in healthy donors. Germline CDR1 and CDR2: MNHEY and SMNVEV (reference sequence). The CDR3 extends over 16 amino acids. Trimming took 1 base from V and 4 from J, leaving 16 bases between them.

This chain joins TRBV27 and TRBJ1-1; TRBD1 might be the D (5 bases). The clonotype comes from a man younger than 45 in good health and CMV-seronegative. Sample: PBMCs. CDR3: CASSLYSGGVGTEAFF. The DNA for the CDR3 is TGTGCCAGCAGTTTATATTCCGGGGGGGTGGGCACTGAAGCTTTCTTT.